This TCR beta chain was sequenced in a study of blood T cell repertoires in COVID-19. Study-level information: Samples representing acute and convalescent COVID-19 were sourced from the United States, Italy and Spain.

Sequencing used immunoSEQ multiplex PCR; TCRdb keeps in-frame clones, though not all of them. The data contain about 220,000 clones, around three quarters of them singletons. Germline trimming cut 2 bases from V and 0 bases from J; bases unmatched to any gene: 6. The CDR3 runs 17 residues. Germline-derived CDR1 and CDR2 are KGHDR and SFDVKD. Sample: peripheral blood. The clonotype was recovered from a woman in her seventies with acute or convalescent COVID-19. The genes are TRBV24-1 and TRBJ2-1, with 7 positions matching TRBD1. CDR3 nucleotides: TGTGCCACCAGTGATTCGGACAGGCCGGTCTCCTACAATGAGCAGTTCTTC. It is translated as CATSDSDRPVSYNEQFF.